A single sample gave rise to the 27 T cell receptor beta chains below, sequenced in a study of T cells in Graves' hyperthyroidism and ophthalmopathy. Amplified TCR beta CDR3 regions came from RNA transcripts. Primed by the HTBI set, a first-round RT-PCR was run on the TCR CDR3. From the multiplex PCR reads, TCRdb called clonotypes with MiXCR, one entry per CDR3 protein. Of 500,000 to 800,000 distinct CDR3 sequences listed, 14% are singletons. Sequencing was performed on blood. These receptor sequences come from a woman in her forties or fifties with Graves' ophthalmopathy.

The chain has TRBV2 and TRBJ2-7; weak D call: TRBD2 (6 bases). V gave up 1 base and J gave up 4 bases, with 14 bases separating them. Germline CDR1 is SNHLY and CDR2 is FYNNEI. There are 15 residues in the CDR3. CDR3 sequence (DNA): TGTGCCAGCAGTGAAGGGAGGGGAGATGGATACGAGCAGTACTTC. Protein sequence: CASSEGRGDGYEQYF.

This chain connects TRBV3-2 to TRBJ1-5; the D segment call TRBD1 is taken from the table without a DNA check. TRBV3-2 is labeled a pseudogene. This CDR3 spans 13 amino acids. CDR3 sequence reads: CASSEPGVRPQHF. The CDR3 DNA reads as TGTGCCAGCAGCGAACCGGGGGTGAGGCCCCAGCATTTT.

Worth noting for this clonotype: This sequence may be a read error, since a much larger clone differs from it by one base. The CDR3 does not end in the conserved phenylalanine or tryptophan, so this is likely a read error. This chain joins TRBV18 and TRBJ1-2, with TRBD1 as a possible D gene (6 bases). The CDR3 runs to 15 residues. Trimming shortened V by 2 bases and J by 3 bases, and 13 bases separated the two germline ends. Germline V gives CDR1 KGHSH, CDR2 LQKENI. The CDR3 is CASSPNQNRDYGYTL. The CDR3, as DNA: TGTGCCAGCTCACCAAACCAGAACAGGGACTATGGCTACACCCTC.

This clonotype came up many times. The chain recombines TRBV3-1 with TRBJ2-1; 9 bases match TRBD1. Germline loops: CDR1 LGHDT, CDR2 YNNKEL (reference sequence). The CDR3 runs 18 residues. V gave up 1 base and J gave up 6 bases; unmatched junction bases: 13. CDR3 nucleotides: TGTGCCAGCAGCCAAGGACCGGGACAGGGAAAATTCCTCAATGAGCAGTTCTTC. This gives the protein CASSQGPGQGKFLNEQFF.

This clonotype has at least ten counts. The chain recombines TRBV5-1 with TRBJ2-3; D is perhaps TRBD2 (7 bases). Germline V gives CDR1 SGHRS, CDR2 YFSETQ. V lost 4 bases to trimming and J lost 2 bases, with 14 bases between them. This CDR3 comprises 15 residues. Written as DNA, the CDR3 is TGCGCCAGCAGCCCCCGGGGGGCCCCCACAGATACGCAGTATTTT. Translated, it gives CASSPRGAPTDTQYF. Variable domain in full (rest from reference TRBV5-1 and TRBJ2-3): KAGVTQTPRYLIKTRGQQVTLSCSPISGHRSVSWYQQTPGQGLQFLFEYFSETQRNKGNFPGRFSGRQFSNSRSEMNVSTLELGDSALYLCASSPRGAPTDTQYFGPGTRLTVL.

The sample holds many counts of this clonotype. This rearrangement joins TRBV28 to TRBJ2-6; D is unclear. CDR1 MDHEN and CDR2 SYDVKM come from the germline V gene. The CDR3 totals 12 residues. Between the trimmed V and J ends, which lost 3 bases and 3 bases, there was a span of 0 bases. CDR3 sequence (DNA): TGTGCCAGCAGTTTTGGGGCCAACGTCCTGACTTTC. Protein: CASSFGANVLTF.

This clonotype was counted many times. CDR3: CASSLPPRDEQFF. The CDR3 DNA sequence: TGTGCCAGCAGTTTACCCCCCCGGGATGAGCAGTTCTTC. V and J are TRBV28 and TRBJ2-1; D ambiguous. Between the trimmed V and J ends, which lost 2 bases and 8 bases, there was a span of 10 bases. Germline V gives CDR1 MDHEN, CDR2 SYDVKM. This CDR3 region has 13 residues.

This clonotype was detected many times. This rearrangement joins TRBV20-1 to TRBJ2-1; D gene uncertain. V lost 0 bases and J 4 bases, leaving 16 bases between the germline ends. The CDR3 is 16 residues long. Germline lookup yields CDR1 DFQATT and CDR2 SNEGSKA (reference sequence). The CDR3: CSARDSSRMGYNEQFF. Here the CDR3 DNA reads TGCAGTGCTAGAGATTCGTCTAGAATGGGGTACAATGAGCAGTTCTTC.

In this sample, this clonotype turned up a few times. The chain recombines TRBV29-1 with TRBJ2-7; D remains ambiguous. Trimming pared 4 bases from V and 6 bases from J, leaving 10 bases between. The CDR3 has 11 residues. Per germline, CDR1 SQVTM and CDR2 ANQGSEA. CDR3 in amino acids: CSVASSSEQYF. DNA of the CDR3: TGCAGCGTTGCGTCGAGTTCCGAGCAGTACTTC.

This clonotype was seen only a few times. This chain uses TRBV20-1 with TRBJ2-7, with a possible D match to TRBD2 (6 bases). The V end was cut by 0 bases, the J end by 8 bases, with 20 bases between. CDR1 is DFQATT, CDR2 SNEGSKA, per germline (reference sequence). This CDR3 has 15 amino acids. The CDR3 DNA reads TGCAGTGCTAGAGATCCCCGAGTAGCGGAGGGCCAGCAGTACTTC. This gives the protein CSARDPRVAEGQQYF.

This clonotype was found many times. This chain links TRBV12-3 or TRBV12-4 with TRBJ1-5, with 12 nucleotides matching TRBD1. The CDR3 is 13 residues long. With 6 bases clipped from V and 14 bases from J, the junction kept 8 bases outside the gene matches. CDR3 amino acids: CASSAGQGAREHF. In DNA, the CDR3 is TGTGCCAGCAGCGCGGGACAGGGGGCGCGAGAGCATTTT.

This clonotype was observed at least ten times. The chain is built from TRBV10-3 and TRBJ1-5; no definite D call. The CDR3 is 14 residues long. V shed 4 bases and J shed 3 bases, with 10 bases lying between them. Germline V gene lookup returns CDR1 ENHRY and CDR2 SYGVKD. CDR3 sequence: CAISGPDNNQPQHF. As DNA, the CDR3 is TGTGCCATCAGTGGTCCCGATAACAATCAGCCCCAGCATTTT.

The sample holds a few counts of this clonotype. The chain carries TRBV7-6 and TRBJ2-7; 7 bases line up with TRBD1. The CDR3 is 14 amino acids. Germline CDR1 SGHVS, CDR2 FNYEAQ. The J segment lost 3 bases and the V segment lost 7 bases, leaving 9 bases of the junction unmatched. CDR3 DNA sequence: TGTGCCAGCAACTTGGGCAGGGGGAGCTACGAGCAGTACTTC. Protein sequence: CASNLGRGSYEQYF.

This clonotype was observed a few times. The gene calls are TRBV7-3 and TRBJ2-1, with TRBD2 matching over 12 bases. CDR3 length equals 18 residues. V was pared by 0 bases and J by 6 bases, with 9 bases of the junction left unmatched. Germline V gene sequence: CDR1 SGHTA, CDR2 FQGTGA. The CDR3: CASSLTLAGGGPPNEQFF. The CDR3 bases are TGTGCCAGCAGCTTAACACTAGCGGGAGGTGGTCCCCCCAATGAGCAGTTCTTC.

This clonotype was observed at least ten times. The chain is built from TRBV20-1 and TRBJ2-7; D gene ambiguous. This CDR3 comprises 11 residues. Per germline, CDR1 DFQATT and CDR2 SNEGSKA (reference sequence). With 1 base removed from V and 4 bases from J, the gap between germline ends came to 5 bases. The CDR3 nucleotides read TGCAGTGCTAGAGGAGATTACGAGCAGTACTTC. Protein sequence: CSARGDYEQYF.

This chain uses TRBV6-2 or TRBV6-3 with TRBJ2-5, with 7 bases aligning to TRBD1. The CDR3 runs 13 residues. The J segment lost 5 bases and the V segment lost 2 bases, leaving 2 bases of the junction unmatched. CDR1 and CDR2 from the germline V gene are MNHEY and SVGEGT. DNA for the CDR3: TGTGCCAGCAGTTACAGGGGGCGGGAGACCCAGTACTTC. This encodes CASSYRGRETQYF.

This clonotype was counted a few times. The genes are TRBV19 and TRBJ2-7, with TRBD2 matching over 8 bases. From germline, CDR1 is LNHDA and CDR2 SQIVND (reference sequence). The V and J ends lost 5 bases and 3 bases, in that order; junction bases with no gene match: 6. This CDR3 contains 14 residues. CDR3 nucleotides: TGTGCCAGTAGTCCACTAGCGGACGGCTACGAGCAGTACTTC. Its translation: CASSPLADGYEQYF.

The count of this clonotype is one. This clone may be a read error of a much larger clone one base away. This chain uses TRBV6-2 or TRBV6-3 with TRBJ2-1; no clear D gene. The J call is uncertain, as TRBJ2-7 better fits the DNA end. This CDR3 contains 16 residues. The V gene's germline CDR1 is MNHEY and CDR2 SVGEGT. The chain's CDR3 is CASSFQTFTYYNEQYF. CDR3 in DNA: TGTGCCAGCAGTTTCCAGACATTCACCTACTACAATGAGCAGTACTTC.

The chain combines TRBV27 with TRBJ1-1; the D gene is possibly TRBD1 (5 bases). CDR1 MNHEY and CDR2 SMNVEV come from the germline V gene (reference sequence). V was clipped by 5 bases and J by 11 bases, with 12 bases between them. This CDR3 is 11 amino acids long. The CDR3 region has the DNA TGTGCCAGCAGTGGGATGACAGCTGCTTTCTTT. The encoded protein is CASSGMTAAFF.

This clonotype was observed at least ten times. This chain connects TRBV30 to TRBJ1-2; TRBD1 is a possible D gene (6 bases). The CDR3 contains 14 residues. Per the germline V gene, CDR1 is GTSNPN and CDR2 is SVGIG (reference sequence). The ends were cut back, 2 bases at V and 3 bases at J, with 13 bases in the middle. The CDR3 sequence is CAWSQARGDYGYTF. The CDR3 bases are TGTGCCTGGAGTCAGGCCAGGGGCGACTATGGCTACACCTTC.

This clonotype was recorded a few times. The J gene is TRBJ2-2, the V gene TRBV7-2, with D unresolved. The CDR3 runs 14 residues. V shed 2 bases and J shed 6 bases, with 10 bases lying between them. Germline V CDR1 and CDR2: SGHTA, FQGNSA. The CDR3 loop reads CASSLNSGSGELFF. Here the CDR3 DNA reads TGTGCCAGCAGCTTAAATTCTGGGTCCGGGGAGCTGTTTTTT.

The chain has TRBV11-2 and TRBJ2-5, with a possible D match to TRBD1 (6 bases). V lost 4 bases to trimming and J lost 2 bases, with 11 bases between them. The CDR3 loop spans 14 amino acids. Looked up from germline, CDR1 is SGHAT and CDR2 is FQNNGV. The DNA for the CDR3 is TGTGCCAGCAGCTCAGGGGCCAATCAAGAGACCCAGTACTTC. Protein sequence: CASSSGANQETQYF.

This clonotype was recorded many times. The chain joins TRBV28 to TRBJ2-1, with TRBD2 matching over 9 bases. CDR1 MDHEN and CDR2 SYDVKM come from the germline V gene. The CDR3 is 16 amino acids. V was clipped by 2 bases and J by 2 bases; unmatched bases: 4. The CDR3 is CASSLAGGSTYNEQFF. The CDR3 DNA reads TGTGCCAGCAGTTTAGCGGGAGGGTCCACCTACAATGAGCAGTTCTTC.

The chain combines TRBV15 with TRBJ1-2; unclear D gene. V was shortened by 5 bases and J by 2 bases, with 9 bases between the two germline ends. From germline, CDR1 is LNHNV and CDR2 YYDKDF (reference sequence). The CDR3 spans 13 residues. CDR3 in amino acids: CATSPDANYGYTF. The DNA for the CDR3 is TGTGCCACCAGCCCAGACGCCAACTATGGCTACACCTTC.

The chain carries TRBV29-1 and TRBJ1-1, with TRBD1 matching over 12 bases. Germline lookup yields CDR1 SQVTM and CDR2 ANQGSEA. The junction had 6 bases not matched to a gene; V was cut back by 2 bases and J by 8 bases. The CDR3 runs 14 residues. The CDR3 bases are TGCAGCGTTGAAAGGGACAGGGGGCTTAGGGAAGCTTTCTTT. It codes for CSVERDRGLREAFF.

This clonotype was picked up many times. The chain is built from TRBV11-3 and TRBJ2-3; TRBD1 is a possible D gene (5 bases). V lost 5 bases and J lost 3, with 15 bases in between. CDR1 and CDR2 (germline): SGHNT, YENEEA. The CDR3 runs to 15 residues. In nucleotides, the CDR3 is TGTGCCAGCAGCACCTCAGGGCCGGGTACAGATACGCAGTATTTT. Its translation: CASSTSGPGTDTQYF.

V gene TRBV27 combines with J gene TRBJ2-7; a weak D match, TRBD2 (6 bases). Germline CDR1 is MNHEY and CDR2 is SMNVEV (reference sequence). CDR3 length: 15 amino acids. V lost 2 bases and J 6 bases, leaving 17 bases between the germline ends. CDR3 sequence: CASSLRRGGLVEQYF. The CDR3 nucleotides are TGTGCCAGCAGTTTAAGGAGGGGTGGTCTTGTCGAGCAGTACTTC.